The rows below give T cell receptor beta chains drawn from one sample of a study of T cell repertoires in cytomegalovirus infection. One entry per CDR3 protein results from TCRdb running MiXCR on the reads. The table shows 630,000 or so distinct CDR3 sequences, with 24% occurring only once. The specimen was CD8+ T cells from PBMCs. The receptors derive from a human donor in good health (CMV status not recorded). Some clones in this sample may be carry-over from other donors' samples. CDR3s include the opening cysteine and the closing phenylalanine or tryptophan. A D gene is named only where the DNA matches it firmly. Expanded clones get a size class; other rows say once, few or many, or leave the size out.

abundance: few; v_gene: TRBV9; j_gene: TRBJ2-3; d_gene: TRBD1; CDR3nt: TGTGCCAGCAGCGTGACGGACAGGGACCTCACAGATACGCAGTATTTT; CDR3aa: CASSVTDRDLTDTQYF
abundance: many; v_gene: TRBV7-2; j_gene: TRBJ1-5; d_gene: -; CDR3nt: TGTGCCAGCAGTCCATCACAGGGTCCCCAGCATTTT; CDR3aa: CASSPSQGPQHF
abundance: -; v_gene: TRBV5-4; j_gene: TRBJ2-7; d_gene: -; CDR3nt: TGTGCCAGCAGCTTGGCAGGGCGGGACTCCCTCCACGAGCAGTACTTC; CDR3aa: CASSLAGRDSLHEQYF
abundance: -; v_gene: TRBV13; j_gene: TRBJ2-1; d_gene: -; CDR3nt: TGTGCCAGCAGCCCGCAACAAAGAGGGGCCTACAATGAGCAGTTCTTC; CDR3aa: CASSPQQRGAYNEQFF
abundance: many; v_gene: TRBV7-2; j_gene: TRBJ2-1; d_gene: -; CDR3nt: TGTGCCAGCAGCTACCGACAGGTTGCCTACAATGAGCAGTTCTTC; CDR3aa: CASSYRQVAYNEQFF
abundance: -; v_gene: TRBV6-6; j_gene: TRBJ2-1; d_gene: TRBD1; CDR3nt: TGTGCCAGCAGTCCCTGGACAGGGGCTGAAGATGAGCAGTTCTTC; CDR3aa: CASSPWTGAEDEQFF
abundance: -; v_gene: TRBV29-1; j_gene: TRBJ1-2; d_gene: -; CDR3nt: TGCAGCGTTGAAGGAACAGGCGGGGGCTACACCTTC; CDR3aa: CSVEGTGGGYTF
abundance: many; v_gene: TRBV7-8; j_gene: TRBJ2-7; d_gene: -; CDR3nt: TGTGCCAGCAGTCCGTCCTTTAGCGGCTACGAGCAGTACTTC; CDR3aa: CASSPSFSGYEQYF
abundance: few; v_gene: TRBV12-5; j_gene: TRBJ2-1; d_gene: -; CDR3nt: TGTGCTAGTGGGGAACCGGGACCAAATTACAATGAGCAGTTCTTC; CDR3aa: CASGEPGPNYNEQFF
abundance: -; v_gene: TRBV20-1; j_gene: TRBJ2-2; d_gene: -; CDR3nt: TGCAGTGCACCCCCCGAGAACACCGGGGAGCTGTTTTTT; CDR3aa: CSAPPENTGELFF
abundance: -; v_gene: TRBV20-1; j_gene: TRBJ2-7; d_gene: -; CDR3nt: TGCAGTGCTAGAGAGTGGACAGCGCAGGGCTCCTACGAGCAGTACTTC; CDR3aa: CSAREWTAQGSYEQYF
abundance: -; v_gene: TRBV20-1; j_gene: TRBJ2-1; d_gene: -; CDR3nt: TGCAGTGCTAGAGAACCCGCCCGTGAGGTCTACAATGAGCAGTTCTTC; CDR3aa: CSAREPAREVYNEQFF
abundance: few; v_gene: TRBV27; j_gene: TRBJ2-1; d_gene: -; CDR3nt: TGTGCCAGCAGTAGGACTTTGTACAATGAGCAGTTCTTC; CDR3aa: CASSRTLYNEQFF
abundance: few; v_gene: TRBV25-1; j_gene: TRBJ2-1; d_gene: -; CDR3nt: TGTGCCAGCAGCCACGAGCGGGCCTACAATGAGCAGTTCTTC; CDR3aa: CASSHERAYNEQFF
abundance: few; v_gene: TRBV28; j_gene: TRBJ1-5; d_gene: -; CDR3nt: TGTGCCAGCAGTTTGTTGGTTAGCAATCAGCCCCAGCATTTT; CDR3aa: CASSLLVSNQPQHF
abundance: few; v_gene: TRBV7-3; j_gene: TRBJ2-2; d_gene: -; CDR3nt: TGTGCCAGCAGCTTAACGTCCCAGCACCGGGAGCTGTTTTTT; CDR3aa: CASSLTSQHRELFF
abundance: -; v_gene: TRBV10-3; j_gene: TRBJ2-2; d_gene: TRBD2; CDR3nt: TGTGCCGTCCTTAGAGCGGGGGACAACACCGGGGAGCTGTTTTTT; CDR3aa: CAVLRAGDNTGELFF
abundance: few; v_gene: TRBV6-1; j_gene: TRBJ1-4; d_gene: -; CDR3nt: TGTGCCAGCAGTGAAGCAAGGCAGGGTATTGAAAAACTGTTTTTT; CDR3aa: CASSEARQGIEKLFF
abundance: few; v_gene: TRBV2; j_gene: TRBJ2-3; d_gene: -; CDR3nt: TGTGCCAGCACCGGGACAAGCACAGATACGCAGTATTTT; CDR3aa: CASTGTSTDTQYF
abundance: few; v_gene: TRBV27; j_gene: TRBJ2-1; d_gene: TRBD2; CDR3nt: TGTGCCAGCAGTTCTCCGGCTAGCGGGGGGGCGAGGATGGGTCAGTTCTTC; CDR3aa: CASSSPASGGARMGQFF
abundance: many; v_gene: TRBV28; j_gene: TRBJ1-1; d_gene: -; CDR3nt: TGTGCCAGCAGTCCCCAACGATGGCCCCCACAGAACACTGAAGCTTTCTTT; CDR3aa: CASSPQRWPPQNTEAFF
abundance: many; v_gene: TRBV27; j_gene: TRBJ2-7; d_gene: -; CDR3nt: TGTGCCAGCAGTTTACGGGCAGACTACGAGCAGTACTTC; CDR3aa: CASSLRADYEQYF
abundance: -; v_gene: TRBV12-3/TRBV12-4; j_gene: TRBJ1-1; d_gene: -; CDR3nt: TGTGCCAGCAGTTTTACCGGCTACACTGAAGCTTTCTTT; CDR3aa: CASSFTGYTEAFF
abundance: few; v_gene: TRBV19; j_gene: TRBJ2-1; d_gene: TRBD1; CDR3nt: TGTGCCAGTAGTATAGTGGCAGGGGGCTTCAATGAGCAGTTCTTC; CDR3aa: CASSIVAGGFNEQFF
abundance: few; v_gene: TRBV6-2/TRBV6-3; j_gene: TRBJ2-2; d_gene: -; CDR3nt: TGTGCCAGCAGTCAACAGCTAAACACCGGGGAGCTGTTTTTT; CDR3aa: CASSQQLNTGELFF
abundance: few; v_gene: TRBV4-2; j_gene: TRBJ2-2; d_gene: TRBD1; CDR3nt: TGTGCCAGCAGCCAAGAAGTGAGGGGGCGCGTGGACACCGGGGAGCTGTTTTTT; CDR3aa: CASSQEVRGRVDTGELFF
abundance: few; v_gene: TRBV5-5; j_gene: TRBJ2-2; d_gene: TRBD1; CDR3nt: TGTGCCAGCAGGGGGACAGGGCTTCAGCCCGGGGAGCTGTTTTTT; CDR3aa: CASRGTGLQPGELFF
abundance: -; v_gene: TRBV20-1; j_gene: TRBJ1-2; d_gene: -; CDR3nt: TGCAGTGCTAGACCGACGGACTATGGCTACACCTTC; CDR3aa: CSARPTDYGYTF
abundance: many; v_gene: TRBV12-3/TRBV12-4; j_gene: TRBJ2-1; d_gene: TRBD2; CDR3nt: TGTGCCAGCAGTTCTACTAGCGGCTACAATGAGCAGTTCTTC; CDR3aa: CASSSTSGYNEQFF